This TCR beta chain was documented in a study of beta chain features in type 1 diabetes. Every bit of the isolated RNA underwent reverse transcription, so sequencing read expressed TCRB transcripts. Profiled with immunoSEQ multiplex PCR; TCRdb holds only in-frame clones, not every one. The table lists 350,000 to 400,000 clones, roughly 12% of them singletons. Points from the study as a whole: Type 1 diabetes patients had TCRB CDR3s that were shorter (moderately but significantly so) in all four CD4+ subsets.

A word on this clone: Its antigen remains unidentified.

The CDR3 has 14 residues. Per germline, CDR1 ENHRY and CDR2 SYGVKD. V was trimmed by 10 bases and J by 3 bases, leaving 19 bases between them. The receptor was derived from a woman between 18 and 29 years old with type 1 diabetes. Sequencing was performed on naive CD4+ T cells from blood. V is TRBV10-3 and J is TRBJ2-7; D possibly corresponds to TRBD2 (6 bases). In nucleotides, the CDR3 is TGTGCCACGAGCGGGCCCGCCGGGAGCTACGAGCAGTACTTC. It yields the protein CATSGPAGSYEQYF.